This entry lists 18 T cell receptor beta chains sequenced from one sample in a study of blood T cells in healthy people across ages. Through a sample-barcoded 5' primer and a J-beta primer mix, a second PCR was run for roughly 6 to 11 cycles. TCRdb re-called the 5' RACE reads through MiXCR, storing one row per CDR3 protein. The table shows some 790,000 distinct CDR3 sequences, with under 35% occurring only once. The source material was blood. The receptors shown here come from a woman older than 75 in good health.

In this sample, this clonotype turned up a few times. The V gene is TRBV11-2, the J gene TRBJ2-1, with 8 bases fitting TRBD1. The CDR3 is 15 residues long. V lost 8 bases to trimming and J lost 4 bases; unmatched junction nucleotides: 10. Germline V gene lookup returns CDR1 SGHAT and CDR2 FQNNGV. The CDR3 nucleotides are TGTGCCAGCTCAGGACAGGGTGGGGTATACAATGAGCAGTTCTTC. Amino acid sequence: CASSGQGGVYNEQFF.

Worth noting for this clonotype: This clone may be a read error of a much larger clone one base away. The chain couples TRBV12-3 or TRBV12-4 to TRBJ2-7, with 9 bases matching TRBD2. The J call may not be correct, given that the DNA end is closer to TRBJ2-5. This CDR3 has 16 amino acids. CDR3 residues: CASSLDGGGVGETQYF. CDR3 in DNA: TGTGCCAGCAGTTTAGACGGCGGGGGGGTGGGAGAGACCCAGTACTTC.

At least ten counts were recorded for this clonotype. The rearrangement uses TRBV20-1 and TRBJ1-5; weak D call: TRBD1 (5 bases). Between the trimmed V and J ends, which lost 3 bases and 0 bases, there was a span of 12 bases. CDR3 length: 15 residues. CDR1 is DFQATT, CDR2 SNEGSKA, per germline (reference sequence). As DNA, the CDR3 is TGCAGTGCTAGCCCAGGACATTTTAGCAATCAGCCCCAGCATTTT. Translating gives CSASPGHFSNQPQHF.

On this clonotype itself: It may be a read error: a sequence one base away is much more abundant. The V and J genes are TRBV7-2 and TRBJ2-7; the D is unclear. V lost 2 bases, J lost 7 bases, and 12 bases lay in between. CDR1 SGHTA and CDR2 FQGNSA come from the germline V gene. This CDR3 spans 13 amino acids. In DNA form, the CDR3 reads TGTGCCAGCAGCTTATTGACCTACAATGAGCAGTACTTC. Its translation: CASSLLTYNEQYF.

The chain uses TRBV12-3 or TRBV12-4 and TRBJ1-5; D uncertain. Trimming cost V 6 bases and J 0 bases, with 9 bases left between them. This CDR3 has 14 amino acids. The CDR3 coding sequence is TGTGCCAGCAGGTGGGCGAATAGCAATCAGCCCCAGCATTTT. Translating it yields CASRWANSNQPQHF.

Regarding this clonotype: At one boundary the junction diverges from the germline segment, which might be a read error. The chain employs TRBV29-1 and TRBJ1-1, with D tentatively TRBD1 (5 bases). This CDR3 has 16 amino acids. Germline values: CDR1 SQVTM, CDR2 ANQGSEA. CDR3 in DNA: TGCAGCGTGAGTCGCCCGGGACGGGTGATGAACATTGAAGCTTTCTTT. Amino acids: CSVSRPGRVMNIEAFF.

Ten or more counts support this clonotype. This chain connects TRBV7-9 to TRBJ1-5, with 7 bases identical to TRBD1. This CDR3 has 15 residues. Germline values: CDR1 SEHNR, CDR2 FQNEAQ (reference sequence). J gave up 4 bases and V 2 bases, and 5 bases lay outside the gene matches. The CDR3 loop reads CASSLTGQLNQPQHF. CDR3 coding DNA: TGTGCCAGCAGCTTAACGGGACAGTTAAATCAGCCCCAGCATTTT.

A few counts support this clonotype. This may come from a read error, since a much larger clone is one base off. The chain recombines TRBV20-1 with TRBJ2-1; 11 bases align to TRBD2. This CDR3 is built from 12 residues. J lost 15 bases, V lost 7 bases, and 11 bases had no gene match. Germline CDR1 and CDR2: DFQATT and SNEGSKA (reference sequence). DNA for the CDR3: TGCAGTGTTCCGACTAGCGGGGAAGATCGGTTCTTC. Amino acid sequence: CSVPTSGEDRFF.

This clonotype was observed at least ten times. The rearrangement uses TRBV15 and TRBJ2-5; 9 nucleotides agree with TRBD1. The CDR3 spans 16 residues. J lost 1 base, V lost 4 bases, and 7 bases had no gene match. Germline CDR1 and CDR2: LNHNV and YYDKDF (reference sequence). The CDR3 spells CATSTPRDRVQETQYF. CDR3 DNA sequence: TGTGCCACCAGCACTCCCCGGGACAGGGTCCAAGAGACCCAGTACTTC.

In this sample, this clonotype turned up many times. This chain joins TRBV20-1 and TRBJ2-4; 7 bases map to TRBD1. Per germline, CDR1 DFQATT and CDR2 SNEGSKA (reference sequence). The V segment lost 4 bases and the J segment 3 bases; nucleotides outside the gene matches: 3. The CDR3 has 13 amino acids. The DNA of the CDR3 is TGCAGTGCTAAGGGGGACAGCAAAAACATTCAGTACTTC. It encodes CSAKGDSKNIQYF.

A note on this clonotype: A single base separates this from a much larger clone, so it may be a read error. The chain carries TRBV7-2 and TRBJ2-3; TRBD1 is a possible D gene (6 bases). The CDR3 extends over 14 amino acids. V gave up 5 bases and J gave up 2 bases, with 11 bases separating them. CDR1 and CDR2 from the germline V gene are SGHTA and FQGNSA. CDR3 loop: CASSVRQATDTQYF. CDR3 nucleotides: TGTGCCAGCAGCGTCCGACAGGCCACAGATACGCAGTATTTT.

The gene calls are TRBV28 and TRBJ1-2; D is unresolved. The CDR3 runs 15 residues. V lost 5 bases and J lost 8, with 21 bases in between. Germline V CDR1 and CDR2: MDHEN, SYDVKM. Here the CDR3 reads CASSRLGGTTQGYTF. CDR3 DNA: TGTGCCAGCAGTCGGTTAGGAGGAACGACCCAGGGCTACACCTTC.

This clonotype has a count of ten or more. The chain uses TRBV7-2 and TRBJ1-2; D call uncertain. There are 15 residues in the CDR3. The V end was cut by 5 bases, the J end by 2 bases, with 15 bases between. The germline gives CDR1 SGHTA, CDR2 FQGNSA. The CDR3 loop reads CASSPGLAANYGYTF. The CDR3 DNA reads TGTGCCAGCAGCCCAGGACTCGCCGCCAACTATGGCTACACCTTC.

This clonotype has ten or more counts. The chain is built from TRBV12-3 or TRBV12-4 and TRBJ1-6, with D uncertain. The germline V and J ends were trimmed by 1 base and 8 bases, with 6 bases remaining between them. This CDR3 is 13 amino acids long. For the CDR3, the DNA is TGTGCCAGCAGTTTAGGTTCTCATTCACCCCTCCACTTT. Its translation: CASSLGSHSPLHF.

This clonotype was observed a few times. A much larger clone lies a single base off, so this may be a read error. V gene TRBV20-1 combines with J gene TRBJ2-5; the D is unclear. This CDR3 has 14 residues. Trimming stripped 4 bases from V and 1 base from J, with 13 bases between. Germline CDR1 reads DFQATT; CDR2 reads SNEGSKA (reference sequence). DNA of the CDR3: TGCAGTGCTACGGGCCTGGGTAGCCAAGAGACCCAGTACTTC. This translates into CSATGLGSQETQYF.

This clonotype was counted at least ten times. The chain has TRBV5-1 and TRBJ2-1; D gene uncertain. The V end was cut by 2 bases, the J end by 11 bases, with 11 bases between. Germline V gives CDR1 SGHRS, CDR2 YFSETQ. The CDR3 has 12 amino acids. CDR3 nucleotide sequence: TGCGCCAGCAGCTTTACAGATTTCAAGCAGTTCTTC. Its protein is CASSFTDFKQFF. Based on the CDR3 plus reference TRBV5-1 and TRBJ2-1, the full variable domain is KAGVTQTPRYLIKTRGQQVTLSCSPISGHRSVSWYQQTPGQGLQFLFEYFSETQRNKGNFPGRFSGRQFSNSRSEMNVSTLELGDSALYLCASSFTDFKQFFGPGTRLTVL.

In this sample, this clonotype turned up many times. Written as DNA, the CDR3 is TGTGCCAGCAGCGTAGAGGGGAGTGGAGGAAAACTGTTTTTT. It translates to CASSVEGSGGKLFF. The V call is TRBV9, the J call TRBJ1-4; D might be TRBD1 (5 bases). This CDR3 region has 14 residues. V was trimmed by 0 bases and J by 10 bases, leaving 13 bases between them. Per germline, CDR1 SGDLS and CDR2 YYNGEE.

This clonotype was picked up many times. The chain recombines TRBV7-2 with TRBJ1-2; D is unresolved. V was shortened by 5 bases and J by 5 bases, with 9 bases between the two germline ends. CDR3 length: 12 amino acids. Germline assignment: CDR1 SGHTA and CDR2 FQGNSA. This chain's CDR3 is CASSKDKYGYTF. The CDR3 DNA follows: TGTGCCAGCAGCAAAGACAAATATGGCTACACCTTC.